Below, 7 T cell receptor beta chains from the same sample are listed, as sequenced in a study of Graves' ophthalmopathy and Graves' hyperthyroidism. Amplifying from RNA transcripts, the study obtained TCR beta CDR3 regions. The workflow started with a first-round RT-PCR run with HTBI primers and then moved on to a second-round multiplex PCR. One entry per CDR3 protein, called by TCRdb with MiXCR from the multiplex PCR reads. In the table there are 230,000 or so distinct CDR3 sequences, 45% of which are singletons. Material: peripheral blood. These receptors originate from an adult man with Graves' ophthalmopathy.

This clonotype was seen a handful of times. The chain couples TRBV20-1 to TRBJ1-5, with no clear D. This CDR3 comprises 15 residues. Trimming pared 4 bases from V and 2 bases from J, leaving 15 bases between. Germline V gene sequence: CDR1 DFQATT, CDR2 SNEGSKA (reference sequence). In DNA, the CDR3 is TGCAGTGCTACCCGAAGGGCGTTTGGCAATCAGCCCCAGCATTTT. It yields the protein CSATRRAFGNQPQHF.

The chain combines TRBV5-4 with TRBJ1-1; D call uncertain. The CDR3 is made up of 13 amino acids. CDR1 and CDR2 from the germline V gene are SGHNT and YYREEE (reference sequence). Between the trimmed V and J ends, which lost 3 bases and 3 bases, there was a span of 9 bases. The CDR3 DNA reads TGTGCCAGCAGCTCCCTCAAGCACACTGAAGCTTTCTTT. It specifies CASSSLKHTEAFF.

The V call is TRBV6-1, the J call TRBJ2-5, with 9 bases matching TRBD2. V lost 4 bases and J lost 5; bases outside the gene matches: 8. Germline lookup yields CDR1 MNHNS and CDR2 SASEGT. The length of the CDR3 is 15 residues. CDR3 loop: CASSAGLAGAETQYF. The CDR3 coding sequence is TGTGCCAGCAGTGCCGGATTAGCGGGGGCTGAGACCCAGTACTTC.

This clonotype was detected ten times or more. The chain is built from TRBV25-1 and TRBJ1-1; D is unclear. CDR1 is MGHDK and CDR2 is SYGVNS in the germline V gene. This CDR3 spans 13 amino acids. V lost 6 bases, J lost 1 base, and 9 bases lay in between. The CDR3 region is CASSLGANTEAFF. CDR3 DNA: TGTGCCAGCAGCCTCGGAGCGAACACTGAAGCTTTCTTT.

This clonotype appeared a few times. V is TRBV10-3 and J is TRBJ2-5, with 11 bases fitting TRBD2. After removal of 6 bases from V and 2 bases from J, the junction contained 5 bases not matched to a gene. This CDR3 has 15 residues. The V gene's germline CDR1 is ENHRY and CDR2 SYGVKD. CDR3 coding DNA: TGTGCCATCAGCGACCTAGCGGGGGGACAAGAGACCCAGTACTTC. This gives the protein CAISDLAGGQETQYF.

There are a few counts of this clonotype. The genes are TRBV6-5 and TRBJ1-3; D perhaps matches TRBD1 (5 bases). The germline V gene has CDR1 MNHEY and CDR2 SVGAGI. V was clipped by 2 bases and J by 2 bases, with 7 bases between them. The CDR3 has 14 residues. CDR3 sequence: CASSYTGAGNTIYF. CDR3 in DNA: TGTGCCAGCAGTTACACGGGGGCTGGAAACACCATATATTTT.

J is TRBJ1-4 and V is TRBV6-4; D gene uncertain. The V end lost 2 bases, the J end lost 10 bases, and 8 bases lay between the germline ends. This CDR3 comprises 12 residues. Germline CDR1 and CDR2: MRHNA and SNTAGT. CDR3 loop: CASSDPVAKLFF. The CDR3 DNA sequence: TGTGCCAGCAGTGACCCGGTTGCAAAACTGTTTTTT.